Below, 13 T cell receptor beta chains from the same sample are listed, as sequenced in a study of cytomegalovirus exposure and HLA in healthy donors. Clones were read by immunoSEQ multiplex PCR, and TCRdb kept only the in-frame ones, dropping some. The table includes roughly 300,000 clones, about 85% detected once. What was sequenced was PBMCs. These receptors were taken from a woman aged 25 to 39 in good health and CMV-seropositive.

The V gene is TRBV28, the J gene TRBJ2-7; D is unclear. Trimming shortened V by 7 bases and J by 2 bases, and 18 bases separated the two germline ends. The CDR3 runs 15 residues. Per germline, CDR1 MDHEN and CDR2 SYDVKM. CDR3 DNA sequence: TGTGCCAGCATCCGAAGCGCAGCCGGACCCTACGAGCAGTACTTC. It yields the protein CASIRSAAGPYEQYF.

The chain couples TRBV30 to TRBJ1-1; D unclear. Germline-derived CDR1 and CDR2 are GTSNPN and SVGIG (reference sequence). This CDR3 is built from 13 residues. The ends were cut back, 0 bases at V and 3 bases at J, with 8 bases in the middle. The CDR3: CAWSVTGYTEAFF. The CDR3 nucleotides are TGTGCCTGGAGTGTTACCGGGTACACTGAAGCTTTCTTT.

Written as DNA, the CDR3 is TGTGCCAGCAGCTTAGGTAGGGCGAACACTGAAGCTTTCTTT. This sequence encodes CASSLGRANTEAFF. The chain carries TRBV7-3 and TRBJ1-1; D not resolved. This CDR3 contains 14 residues. V was pared by 2 bases and J by 1 base, with 8 bases between. CDR1 and CDR2 from the germline V gene are SGHTA and FQGTGA.

The chain has TRBV6-5 and TRBJ2-7; D gene uncertain. V was pared by 2 bases and J by 3 bases, with 8 bases between. Germline V gene sequence: CDR1 MNHEY, CDR2 SVGAGI. The CDR3 is 13 residues long. The CDR3 DNA follows: TGTGCCAGCAGTTACAAACGGTACTACGAGCAGTACTTC. Residues: CASSYKRYYEQYF.

The V gene is TRBV5-6, the J gene TRBJ1-2, with TRBD1 matching 8 bases. V shed 4 bases, J shed 4 bases, and the junction held 3 bases outside the gene matches. Germline lookup yields CDR1 SGHDT and CDR2 YYEEEE. The length of the CDR3 is 13 residues. CDR3 amino acids: CASSPGTGYGYTF. The CDR3 DNA reads TGTGCCAGCAGCCCCGGGACAGGCTATGGCTACACCTTC.

The chain carries TRBV9 and TRBJ2-3; 7 bases match TRBD1. Looked up from germline, CDR1 is SGDLS and CDR2 is YYNGEE. V lost 0 bases and J lost 2; bases outside the gene matches: 6. CDR3 length equals 16 residues. CDR3 bases: TGTGCCAGCAGCGTAGGAGTGGGACAGTACACAGATACGCAGTATTTT. This codes for CASSVGVGQYTDTQYF.

In this sample, this clone turned up once. The chain couples TRBV28 to TRBJ1-1; no clear D gene. In germline, CDR1 is MDHEN, CDR2 SYDVKM. The V and J ends lost 6 bases and 6 bases respectively, with 8 bases between them. The CDR3 spans 11 residues. CDR3 sequence: CASSPLAEAFF. The CDR3 bases are TGTGCCAGCAGCCCACTGGCTGAAGCTTTCTTT.

V is TRBV18 and J is TRBJ2-2; D gene unclear. V was shortened by 6 bases and J by 7 bases, with 15 bases between the two germline ends. Germline V gene lookup returns CDR1 KGHSH and CDR2 LQKENI. The CDR3 has 14 residues. CDR3 nucleotide sequence: TGTGCCAGCTCCCCCTCTTCCGGCTTCGGGGAGCTGTTTTTT. Translating gives CASSPSSGFGELFF.

The rearrangement links TRBV2 to TRBJ2-7, with D unclear. V gave up 1 base and J gave up 3 bases, with 7 bases separating them. The CDR3 runs to 13 residues. Per germline, CDR1 SNHLY and CDR2 FYNNEI. In DNA form, the CDR3 reads TGTGCCAGCAGTGAAGTTGGCAGCTACGAGCAGTACTTC. Translation: CASSEVGSYEQYF.

This rearrangement joins TRBV28 to TRBJ2-1; TRBD2 is a possible D gene (6 bases). Trimming removed 7 bases at V and 8 bases at J, with 12 bases between. Germline V gene data show CDR1 as MDHEN and CDR2 as SYDVKM. This CDR3 is 12 amino acids long. CDR3: CASTPTSHEQFF. The CDR3 region has the DNA TGTGCCAGCACCCCGACTAGTCATGAGCAGTTCTTC.

The chain joins TRBV6-5 to TRBJ2-1; TRBD2 agrees at 7 bases. Germline CDR1 reads MNHEY; CDR2 reads SVGAGI. Trimming at V came to 4 bases and at J to 5 bases, leaving 8 bases not matched to a gene. The CDR3 is made up of 15 amino acids. This CDR3 is CASSSRTRNHNEQFF. CDR3 coding DNA: TGTGCCAGCAGTTCCCGGACTAGAAACCACAATGAGCAGTTCTTC.

This clone was found a few times. The V gene is TRBV25-1, the J gene TRBJ1-4; D unclear. The CDR3 covers 11 residues. Trimming removed 5 bases from V and 17 bases from J, with 15 bases in between. Germline loops: CDR1 MGHDK, CDR2 SYGVNS. CDR3 sequence reads: CASSLWRDNFF. DNA for the CDR3: TGTGCCAGCAGTCTTTGGCGGGATAATTTTTTT.

This chain uses TRBV2 with TRBJ1-1; D unresolved. This CDR3 has 12 amino acids. Trimming removed 3 bases at V and 5 bases at J, with 7 bases between. The germline gives CDR1 SNHLY, CDR2 FYNNEI. The CDR3 here is CASSDMETEAFF. The CDR3 DNA reads as TGTGCCAGCAGTGATATGGAGACTGAAGCTTTCTTT.